This T cell receptor (beta chain) originates from a study of cytomegalovirus exposure and HLA in healthy donors. Study-level information: A prior analysis found some 110 million unique TCR beta sequences from around 190 million T cells. In terms of ancestry, the Caucasian-associated cluster contained 81% of the approximately 430 genotyped donors. Study observations and caveats: Apparent HLA restriction characterized most CMV-associated TCR beta chains in a later analysis.

This clone appeared once. Antigen unknown. This PCR relied on a set of 60 Vbeta primers and 13 Jbeta primers. TCRdb keeps only in-frame clones here, not all; method: immunoSEQ multiplex PCR. The data show roughly 170,000 clones, around 80% seen once. The sequence was obtained from a man aged 18 to 29 in good health and CMV-seronegative. Sequenced input: PBMCs.

CDR3 nucleotides: TGTGCCAGCAGCGGGACTAGGATCACAGATACGCAGTATTTT. Translation: CASSGTRITDTQYF. This chain joins TRBV27 and TRBJ2-3; 8 nucleotides agree with TRBD2. V was clipped by 6 bases and J by 2 bases; unmatched bases: 4. The germline V gene has CDR1 MNHEY and CDR2 SMNVEV (reference sequence). There are 14 residues in the CDR3.